The 12 T cell receptor beta chains below all came from one sample that was sequenced in a study of CD8 T cells in ankylosing spondylitis (dated by TCRdb to 2015 to 2018). Library method: 5' RACE. The instrument was an Illumina HiSeq 2500. Using fastp at Q25 and MiXCR, TCRdb reprocessed the public reads and kept productive beta chains. Identical CDR3 proteins give one entry, which carries the most common genes and DNA. A total of about 250,000 distinct CDR3 sequences appear in this sample, roughly a third of them only once. Roughly 4.2% of the sample belongs to the ten largest clones. The sequenced material came from blood, either unsorted or a sorted T cell fraction (not recorded which). All receptors come from a male donor with ankylosing spondylitis or in good health (not recorded which).

The chain combines TRBV20-1 with TRBJ1-3; no firm D call. V lost 7 bases to trimming and J lost 1 base, with 11 bases between them. Germline-derived CDR1 and CDR2 are DFQATT and SNEGSKA (reference sequence). This CDR3 is 13 amino acids long. CDR3 protein: CSVPAESGNTIYF. The CDR3 nucleotides are TGCAGTGTGCCGGCCGAGTCTGGAAACACCATATATTTT.

The rearrangement joins TRBV18 to TRBJ2-5, with D perhaps being TRBD1 or TRBD2 (5 bases each). CDR1 is KGHSH and CDR2 is LQKENI in the germline V gene. The V and J ends lost 0 bases and 5 bases respectively, with 10 bases between them. The CDR3 sequence is 14 residues long. The CDR3 bases are TGTGCCAGCTCACCACCGGGACGACGGGAGACCCAGTACTTC. It translates to CASSPPGRRETQYF. Using reference TRBV18 and TRBJ2-5 for the parts outside the CDR3, the full variable domain is NAGVMQNPRHLVRRRGQEARLRCSPMKGHSHVYWYRQLPEEGLKFMVYLQKENIIDESGMPKERFSAEFPKEGPSILRIQQVVRGDSAAYFCASSPPGRRETQYFGPGTRLLVL.

This chain joins TRBV5-1 and TRBJ2-1; D is tentatively TRBD1 or TRBD2 (5 bases each). V gave up 4 bases and J gave up 9 bases, with 14 bases separating them. The germline gives CDR1 SGHRS, CDR2 YFSETQ. The length of the CDR3 is 13 residues. CDR3 DNA sequence: TGCGCCAGCAGCGAGCCCGGGGCGGGTGAGCAGTTCTTC. Its protein product is CASSEPGAGEQFF.

The gene calls are TRBV20-1 and TRBJ2-7, with 11 nucleotides matching TRBD2. CDR1 is DFQATT and CDR2 is SNEGSKA in the germline V gene (reference sequence). CDR3 length equals 17 residues. V lost 1 base, J lost 4 bases, and 12 bases stayed unmatched. CDR3 loop: CSARGTSGSRVGYEQYF. As DNA, the CDR3 is TGCAGTGCTAGAGGGACTAGCGGGTCACGGGTGGGTTACGAGCAGTACTTC.

This clonotype was found a few times. The rearrangement links TRBV5-5 to TRBJ1-6, with a tentative D call TRBD1 (6 bases). Looked up from germline, CDR1 is SGHKS and CDR2 is YYEKEE (reference sequence). The CDR3 length is 15 residues. V shed 1 base and J shed 10 bases, with 15 bases lying between them. The CDR3 sequence: CASSLPGELGSPLHF. The CDR3 nucleotides are TGTGCCAGCAGCTTGCCAGGGGAATTAGGATCACCCCTCCACTTT. Based on the CDR3 plus reference TRBV5-5 and TRBJ1-6, the full variable domain is DAGVTQSPTHLIKTRGQQVTLRCSPISGHKSVSWYQQVLGQGPQFIFQYYEKEERGRGNFPDRFSARQFPNYSSELNVNALLLGDSALYLCASSLPGELGSPLHFGNGTRLTVT.

The rearrangement uses TRBV7-9 and TRBJ2-7; 9 nucleotides match TRBD2. The CDR3 loop spans 16 amino acids. Germline lookup yields CDR1 SEHNR and CDR2 FQNEAQ (reference sequence). V dropped 0 bases and J dropped 8; count of bases not matched to a gene: 11. In DNA form, the CDR3 reads TGTGCCAGCAGCTTAGCGCGGGCTAGCGGGGACAGACAGCAGTACTTC. This codes for CASSLARASGDRQQYF.

The genes are TRBV10-3 and TRBJ2-5, with D maybe TRBD1 (5 bases). Germline CDR1 and CDR2: ENHRY and SYGVKD. Trimming cost V 3 bases and J 5 bases, with 19 bases left between them. This CDR3 comprises 16 residues. The CDR3 is CAISDFLGRAGETQYF. Here the CDR3 DNA reads TGTGCCATCAGTGATTTCCTCGGCCGTGCAGGGGAGACCCAGTACTTC.

This clonotype has at least ten counts. V usage is TRBV10-3 and J usage is TRBJ2-6; D unclear. This CDR3 region has 15 residues. Germline V gene lookup returns CDR1 ENHRY and CDR2 SYGVKD. The V and J ends lost 3 bases and 0 bases respectively, with 6 bases between them. CDR3 in amino acids: CAISDAYSGANVLTF. The CDR3 nucleotides are TGTGCCATCAGTGATGCGTACTCTGGGGCCAACGTCCTGACTTTC.

J is TRBJ1-1 and V is TRBV5-6, with TRBD1 matching over 7 bases. The V gene end was trimmed by 4 bases and the J gene end by 5 bases; junction bases not matched to a gene: 8. From germline, CDR1 is SGHDT and CDR2 YYEEEE. This CDR3 has 14 residues. The CDR3 DNA reads TGTGCCAGCAGCAGGAACAGGGGCCCAACTGAAGCTTTCTTT. Its protein product is CASSRNRGPTEAFF.

The V gene is TRBV28, the J gene TRBJ2-1; 12 bases agree with TRBD1. The CDR3 length is 13 residues. Germline CDR1 MDHEN, CDR2 SYDVKM. V shed 8 bases, J shed 9 bases, and the junction held 5 bases outside the gene matches. CDR3 in amino acids: CASRDRGRVEQFF. CDR3 DNA sequence: TGTGCCAGCCGGGACAGGGGGCGCGTTGAGCAGTTCTTC.

This chain uses TRBV7-9 with TRBJ2-3; unclear D gene. In germline, CDR1 is SEHNR, CDR2 FQNEAQ (reference sequence). This CDR3 contains 13 residues. V dropped 8 bases and J dropped 1 base, with 10 bases sitting between them. The CDR3: CASLPRGTDTQYF. The DNA of the CDR3 is TGTGCCAGCCTACCTCGTGGCACAGATACGCAGTATTTT.

This clonotype occurred once. V usage is TRBV30 and J usage is TRBJ2-7; possible D gene TRBD1, 6 bases. Germline CDR1 GTSNPN, CDR2 SVGIG (reference sequence). Trimming pared 5 bases from V and 2 bases from J, leaving 13 bases between. The CDR3 runs to 13 residues. For the CDR3, the DNA is TGTGCCTGGCGCCGGACAGTGGCCTACGAGCAGTACTTC. Protein product: CAWRRTVAYEQYF.